This T cell receptor (beta chain) came from a study of T cells in Graves' hyperthyroidism and ophthalmopathy. RNA transcripts were the template for amplifying TCR beta CDR3 regions. TCR CDR3 underwent first-round RT-PCR with the HTBI primer set. TCRdb reanalysed the multiplex PCR reads using MiXCR and keeps one entry per CDR3 protein. Of about 640,000 distinct CDR3 sequences listed, roughly 20% are singletons. The V gene's germline CDR1 is DFQATT and CDR2 SNEGSKA (reference sequence). This CDR3 has 20 amino acids. V was pared by 2 bases and J by 7 bases, with 33 bases between. This clonotype occurred a few times.

Sequencing used blood. The sequence derives from a man aged 25 to 40 with Graves' ophthalmopathy. V and J are TRBV20-1 and TRBJ2-1, with a possible D match to TRBD1 (9 bases). As DNA, the CDR3 is TGCAGTGCTAGATTCTCACAGGGGGCTTTAAGCGGGAGAAATTGGAATGAGCAGTTCTTC. Translating it yields CSARFSQGALSGRNWNEQFF.